Listed below are T cell receptor beta chains from one sample, sequenced in a study of blood T cells in healthy people across ages. In TCRdb, the 5' RACE reads were re-called with MiXCR into one record per CDR3 protein. Of approximately 800,000 distinct CDR3 sequences listed, roughly 50% are singletons. The specimen sequenced was blood. The receptors shown here come from a man older than 75 in good health. Each CDR3 is given with its conserved first and last residue. D genes are given only for firm matches. Size is stated for part of the rows, as once, few or many counts, or as a class when the clone is expanded.

v_gene	d_gene	abundance	j_gene	CDR3aa	CDR3nt
TRBV7-3	-	many	TRBJ2-1	CASSLGMGDNEQFF	TGTGCCAGCAGCTTAGGGATGGGGGACAATGAGCAGTTCTTC
TRBV28	TRBD1	many	TRBJ2-1	CASSPLQGPSSYNEQFF	TGTGCCAGCAGTCCCCTACAGGGGCCTAGCTCCTACAATGAGCAGTTCTTC
TRBV6-5	-	-	TRBJ2-7	CASSYSAGKSEQYF	TGTGCCAGCAGTTACTCCGCAGGGAAGAGCGAGCAGTACTTC
TRBV27	-	few	TRBJ2-7	CASSLGFYSEQYF	TGTGCCAGCAGTTTAGGGTTCTATAGCGAGCAGTACTTC
TRBV29-1	TRBD1	-	TRBJ1-1	CSAGQGVTEAFF	TGCAGCGCCGGACAGGGCGTCACTGAAGCTTTCTTT
TRBV3-1	-	-	TRBJ2-1	CASSQGVEQFF	TGTGCCAGCAGCCAAGGAGTGGAGCAGTTCTTC
TRBV2	TRBD2	-	TRBJ2-3	CASSEDSGKNRYAYF	TGTGCCAGCAGTGAAGATAGCGGGAAGAACAGATACGCGTATTTT
TRBV5-1	-	-	TRBJ2-1	CASSLVALSYNEQFF	TGCGCCAGCAGCTTGGTGGCCCTTTCCTACAATGAGCAGTTCTTC
TRBV6-2/TRBV6-3	-	many	TRBJ2-1	CASKERDEQFF	TGTGCCAGCAAAGAACGAGATGAGCAGTTCTTC
TRBV5-1	-	few	TRBJ2-1	CASSFANNEQFF	TGCGCCAGCAGCTTCGCCAACAATGAGCAGTTCTTC
TRBV27	TRBD2	-	TRBJ2-7	CASSLSAAGGRYTSEQYF	TGTGCCAGCAGTTTATCGGCAGCGGGAGGCCGATATACAAGTGAGCAGTACTTC
TRBV2	-	-	TRBJ2-5	CASSTDLRQEETQYF	TGTGCCAGCAGTACTGATCTCCGGCAGGAGGAGACCCAGTACTTC
TRBV29-1	-	many	TRBJ1-2	CSVAGSNYGYTF	TGCAGCGTTGCTGGCTCTAACTATGGCTACACCTTC
TRBV12-3/TRBV12-4	-	few	TRBJ1-4	CASSLGLNEKLFF	TGTGCCAGCAGTTTGGGCCTCAATGAAAAACTGTTTTTT
TRBV20-1	-	few	TRBJ2-1	CSASVGSSYNEQFF	TGCAGTGCTAGTGTCGGAAGCTCCTACAATGAGCAGTTCTTC
TRBV28	-	-	TRBJ2-1	CASNTLSNEQFF	TGTGCCAGCAATACACTCTCCAATGAGCAGTTCTTC
TRBV28	TRBD1	few	TRBJ1-6	CASSRTGGGSPLHF	TGTGCCAGCAGTCGGACAGGGGGGGGGTCACCCCTCCACTTT
TRBV5-1	-	-	TRBJ2-7	CASSRDRSYNEQYF	TGCGCCAGCAGCCGGGACCGCTCCTACAATGAGCAGTACTTC
TRBV12-3/TRBV12-4	-	-	TRBJ1-5	CASSSGKQSNQPQHF	TGTGCCAGCAGTTCGGGCAAGCAGAGCAATCAGCCCCAGCATTTT
TRBV11-2	-	-	TRBJ1-2	CASSLGARGLNYGYTF	TGTGCCAGCAGCTTAGGGGCCAGGGGTCTAAACTATGGCTACACCTTC
TRBV5-1	-	few	TRBJ2-7	CASSLGQGPREYF	TGCGCCAGCAGCTTGGGGCAGGGGCCCCGGGAGTACTTC
TRBV10-3	TRBD2	-	TRBJ2-1	CAISDGDYRYNEQFF	TGTGCCATCAGTGATGGGGACTACCGATACAATGAGCAGTTCTTC
TRBV14	TRBD2	few	TRBJ2-1	CASSQSLAERDEQFF	TGTGCCAGCAGCCAAAGTCTAGCGGAGAGGGATGAGCAGTTCTTC
TRBV20-1	-	-	TRBJ1-2	CSARAPGEAYGYTF	TGCAGTGCTAGAGCCCCGGGTGAAGCCTATGGCTACACCTTC
TRBV14	-	-	TRBJ2-4	CASSQDPTRAKNIQYF	TGTGCCAGCAGCCAAGATCCCACGAGGGCCAAAAACATTCAGTACTTC
TRBV28	-	-	TRBJ1-4	CASSLSSNRFEKLFF	TGTGCCAGCAGTTTATCCTCCAACCGATTCGAAAAACTGTTTTTT